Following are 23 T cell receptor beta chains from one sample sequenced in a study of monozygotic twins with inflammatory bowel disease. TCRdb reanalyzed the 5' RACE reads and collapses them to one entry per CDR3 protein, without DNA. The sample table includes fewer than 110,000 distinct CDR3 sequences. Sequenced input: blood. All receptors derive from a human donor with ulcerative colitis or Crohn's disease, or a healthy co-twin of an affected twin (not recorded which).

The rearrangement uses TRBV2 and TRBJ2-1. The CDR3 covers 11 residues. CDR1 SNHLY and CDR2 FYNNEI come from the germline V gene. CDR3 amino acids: CASSELRTQFF.

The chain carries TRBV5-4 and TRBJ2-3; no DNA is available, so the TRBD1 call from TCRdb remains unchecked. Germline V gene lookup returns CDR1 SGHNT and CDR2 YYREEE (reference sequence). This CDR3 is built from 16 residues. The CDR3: CASSLGGTGAEDTQYF.

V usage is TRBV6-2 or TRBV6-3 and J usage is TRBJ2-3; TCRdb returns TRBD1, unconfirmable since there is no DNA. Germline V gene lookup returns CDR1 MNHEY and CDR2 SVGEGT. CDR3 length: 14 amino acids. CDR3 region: CASGRTTLSDTQYF.

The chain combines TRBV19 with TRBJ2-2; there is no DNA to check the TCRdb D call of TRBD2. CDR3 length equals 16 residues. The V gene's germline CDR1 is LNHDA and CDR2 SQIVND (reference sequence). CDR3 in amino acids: CASSISRASNTGELFF. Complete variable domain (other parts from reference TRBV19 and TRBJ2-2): DGGITQSPKYLFRKEGQNVTLSCEQNLNHDAMYWYRQDPGQGLRLIYYSQIVNDFQKGDIAEGYSVSREKKESFPLTVTSAQKNPTAFYLCASSISRASNTGELFFGEGSRLTVL.

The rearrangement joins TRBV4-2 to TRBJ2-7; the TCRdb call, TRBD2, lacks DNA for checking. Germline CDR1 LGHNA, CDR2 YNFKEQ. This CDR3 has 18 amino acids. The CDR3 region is CASSQGGGRGSSSYEQYF.

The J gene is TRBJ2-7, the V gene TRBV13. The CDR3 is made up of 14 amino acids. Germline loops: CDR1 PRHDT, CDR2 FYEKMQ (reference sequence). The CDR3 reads CASSFLSKPYEQYF.

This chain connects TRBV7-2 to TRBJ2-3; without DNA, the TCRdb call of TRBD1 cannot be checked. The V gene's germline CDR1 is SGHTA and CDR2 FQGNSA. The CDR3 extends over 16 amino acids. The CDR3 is CASRPTGVGVAGAQYF. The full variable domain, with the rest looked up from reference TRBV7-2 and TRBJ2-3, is GAGVSQSPSNKVTEKGKDVELRCDPISGHTALYWYRQSLGQGLEFLIYFQGNSAPDKSGLPSDRFSAERTGGSVSTLTIQRTQQEDSAVYLCASRPTGVGVAGAQYFGPGTRLTVL.

The CDR3: CASSFRGPPSNEQFF. This sequence joins TRBV12-3 or TRBV12-4 and TRBJ2-1; absent DNA, TCRdb's TRBD1 call cannot be checked. CDR3 length: 15 amino acids.

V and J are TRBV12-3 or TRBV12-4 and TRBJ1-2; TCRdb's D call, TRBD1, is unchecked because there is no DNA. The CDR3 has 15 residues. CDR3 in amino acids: CASRHRAGRGIGYTF.

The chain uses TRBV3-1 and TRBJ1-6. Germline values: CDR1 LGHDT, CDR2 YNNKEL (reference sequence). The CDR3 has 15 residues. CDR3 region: CASSQDHGSRSPLHF.

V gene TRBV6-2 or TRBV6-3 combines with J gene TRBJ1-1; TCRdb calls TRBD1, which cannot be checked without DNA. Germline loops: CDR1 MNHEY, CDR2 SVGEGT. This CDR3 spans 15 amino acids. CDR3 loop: CASRTGQARNTEAFF.

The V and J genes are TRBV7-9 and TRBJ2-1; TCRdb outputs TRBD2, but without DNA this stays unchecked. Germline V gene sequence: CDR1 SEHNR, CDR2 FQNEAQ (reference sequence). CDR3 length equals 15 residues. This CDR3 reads CASSLVAGGWFEQFF. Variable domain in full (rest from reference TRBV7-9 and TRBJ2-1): DTGVSQNPRHKITKRGQNVTFRCDPISEHNRLYWYRQTLGQGPEFLTYFQNEAQLEKSRLLSDRFSAERPKGSFSTLEIQRTEQGDSAMYLCASSLVAGGWFEQFFGPGTRLTVL.

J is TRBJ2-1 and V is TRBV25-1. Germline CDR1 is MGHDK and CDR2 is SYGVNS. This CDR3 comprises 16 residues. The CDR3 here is CASSEPVRKILNEQFF. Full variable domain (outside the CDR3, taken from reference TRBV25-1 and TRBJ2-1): EADIYQTPRYLVIGTGKKITLECSQTMGHDKMYWYQQDPGMELHLIHYSYGVNSTEKGDLSSESTVSRIRTEHFPLTLESARPSHTSQYLCASSEPVRKILNEQFFGPGTRLTVL.

The CDR3 spells CASSYSITASMDTQYF. The rearrangement links TRBV6-2 or TRBV6-3 to TRBJ2-3. The CDR3 contains 16 residues. The germline V gene encodes CDR1 MNHEY and CDR2 SVGEGT.

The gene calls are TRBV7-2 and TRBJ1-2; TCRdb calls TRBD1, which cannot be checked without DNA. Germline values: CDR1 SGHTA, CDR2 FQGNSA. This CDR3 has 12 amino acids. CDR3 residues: CASRWDSYGYTF.

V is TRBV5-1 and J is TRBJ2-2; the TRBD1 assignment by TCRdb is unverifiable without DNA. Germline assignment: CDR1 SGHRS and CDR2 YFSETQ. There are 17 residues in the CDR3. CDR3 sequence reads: CASSVAGASSMTGELFF.

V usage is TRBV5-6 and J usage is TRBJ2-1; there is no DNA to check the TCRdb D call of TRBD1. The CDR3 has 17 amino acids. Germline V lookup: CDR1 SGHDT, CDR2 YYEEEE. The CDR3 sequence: CASSLADGSASYNEQFF.

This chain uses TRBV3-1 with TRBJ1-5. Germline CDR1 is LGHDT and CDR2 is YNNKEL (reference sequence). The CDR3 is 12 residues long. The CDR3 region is CASSQRAGPQHF.

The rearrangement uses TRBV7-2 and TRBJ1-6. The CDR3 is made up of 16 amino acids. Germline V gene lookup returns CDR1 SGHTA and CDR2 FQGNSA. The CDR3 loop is CASSKLGESYNSPLHF.

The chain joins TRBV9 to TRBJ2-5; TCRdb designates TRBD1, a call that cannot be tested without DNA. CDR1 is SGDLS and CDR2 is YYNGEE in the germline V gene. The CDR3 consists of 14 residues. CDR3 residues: CASSVGTGRETQYF.

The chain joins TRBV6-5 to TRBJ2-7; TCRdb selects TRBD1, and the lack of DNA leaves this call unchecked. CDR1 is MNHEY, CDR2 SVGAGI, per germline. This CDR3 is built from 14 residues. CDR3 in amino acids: CASSFSGGVAAQYF.

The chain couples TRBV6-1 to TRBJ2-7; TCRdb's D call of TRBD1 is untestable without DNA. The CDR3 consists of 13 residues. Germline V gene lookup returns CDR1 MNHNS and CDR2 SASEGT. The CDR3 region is CASSDSGAGEQYF.

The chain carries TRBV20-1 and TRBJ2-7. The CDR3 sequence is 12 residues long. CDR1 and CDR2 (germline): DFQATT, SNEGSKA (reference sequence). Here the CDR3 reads CSAREDIYEQYF.